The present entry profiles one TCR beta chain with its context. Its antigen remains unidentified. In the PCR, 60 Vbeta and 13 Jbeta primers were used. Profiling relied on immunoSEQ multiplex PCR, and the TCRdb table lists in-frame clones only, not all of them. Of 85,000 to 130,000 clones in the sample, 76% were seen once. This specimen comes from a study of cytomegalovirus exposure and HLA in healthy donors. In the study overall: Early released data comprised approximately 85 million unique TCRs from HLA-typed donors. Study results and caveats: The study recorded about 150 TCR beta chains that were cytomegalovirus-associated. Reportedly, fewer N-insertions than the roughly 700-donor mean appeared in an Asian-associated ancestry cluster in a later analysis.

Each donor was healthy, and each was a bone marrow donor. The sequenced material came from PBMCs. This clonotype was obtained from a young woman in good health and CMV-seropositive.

For the CDR3, the DNA is TGCGCCAGCAGTTTCCAGGTGGTCGATGAGCAGTTCTTC. Translated: CASSFQVVDEQFF. The V gene is TRBV10-1, the J gene TRBJ2-1; D remains ambiguous. The CDR3 runs to 13 residues. V was trimmed by 5 bases and J by 8 bases, leaving 13 bases between them. Looked up from germline, CDR1 is WNHNN and CDR2 is SYGVQD (reference sequence).